This TCR beta chain was documented in a study of shared clonotypes between healthy human individuals. A word on this clone: Other DNA sequences from this sample encode an identical CDR3 as well.

CDR3 size: 14 residues. The V and J ends lost 4 bases and 1 base, in that order; junction bases with no gene match: 3. Germline CDR1 is SGHRS and CDR2 is YFSETQ. Sequencing used immunoSEQ multiplex PCR; TCRdb keeps in-frame clones, though not all of them. The repertoire holds about a million clones, about three quarters seen once, with nearly 1.5% in the top ten. The receptor was isolated from a man aged 18 to 30 in good health. V gene TRBV5-1 combines with J gene TRBJ1-1, with 8 bases that match TRBD1. The sequenced sample was memory CD4+ T cells sorted from blood. Indicated subset: CD45RA-negative fraction. The CDR3 DNA is TGCGCCAGCAGCAGCGGACAGGGGAACACTGAAGCTTTCTTT. Amino acids: CASSSGQGNTEAFF.